This TCR beta chain is from a study of neurological immune-mediated disorders. Germline CDR1 PRHDT, CDR2 FYEKMQ (reference sequence). This CDR3 has 16 residues. V was cut by 1 base and J by 1 base, with 11 bases left in between. The unsorted libraries originated from 2 million PBMCs that had been stored at -80 C. This clonotype appeared many times. The cDNA was synthesized by 5'RACE incorporating 10-nucleotide random UMIs. Per sequencing run, 15-18 subjects together gave over 170 million TCR-beta sequences. TCRdb re-called the 5' RACE reads through MiXCR, storing one row per CDR3 protein. The table shows under 60,000 distinct CDR3 sequences, with 10% to 13% occurring only once.

The rearrangement uses TRBV13 and TRBJ2-1; the D gene is possibly TRBD1 (5 bases). Sequenced material: PBMCs. The source of this sequence is a woman between 40 and 50 years old with HTLV-1-associated myelopathy (HAM/TSP). The DNA for the CDR3 is TGTGCCAGCAGCTTAGAGGGGTCCTTTTCCTACAATGAGCAGTTCTTC. Amino acid sequence: CASSLEGSFSYNEQFF.